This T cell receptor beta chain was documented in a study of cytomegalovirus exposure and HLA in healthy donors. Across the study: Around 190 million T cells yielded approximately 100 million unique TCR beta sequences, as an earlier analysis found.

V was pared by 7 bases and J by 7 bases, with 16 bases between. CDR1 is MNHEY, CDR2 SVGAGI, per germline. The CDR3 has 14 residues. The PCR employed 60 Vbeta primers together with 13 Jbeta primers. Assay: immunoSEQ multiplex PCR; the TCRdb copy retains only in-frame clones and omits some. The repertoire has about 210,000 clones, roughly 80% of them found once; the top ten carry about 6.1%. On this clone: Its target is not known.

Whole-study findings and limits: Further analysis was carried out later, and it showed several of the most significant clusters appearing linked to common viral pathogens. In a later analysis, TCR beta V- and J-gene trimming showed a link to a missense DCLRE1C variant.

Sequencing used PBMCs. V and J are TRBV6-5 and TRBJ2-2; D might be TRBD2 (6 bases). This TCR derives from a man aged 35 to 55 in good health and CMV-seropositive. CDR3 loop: CASNPGREFGELFF. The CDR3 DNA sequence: TGTGCCAGCAACCCGGGGCGGGAATTCGGGGAGCTGTTTTTT.